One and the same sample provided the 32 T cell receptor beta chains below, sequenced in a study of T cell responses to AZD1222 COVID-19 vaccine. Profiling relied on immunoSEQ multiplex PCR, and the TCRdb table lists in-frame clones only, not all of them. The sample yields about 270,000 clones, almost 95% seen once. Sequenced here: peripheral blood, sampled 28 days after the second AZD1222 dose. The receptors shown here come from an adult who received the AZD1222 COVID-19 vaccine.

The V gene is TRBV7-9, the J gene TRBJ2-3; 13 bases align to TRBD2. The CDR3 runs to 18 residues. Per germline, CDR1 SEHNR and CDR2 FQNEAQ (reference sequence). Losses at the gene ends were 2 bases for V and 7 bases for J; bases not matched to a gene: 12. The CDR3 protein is CASSLIDPGLAGYNTQYF. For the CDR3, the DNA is TGTGCCAGCAGCTTAATCGACCCGGGACTAGCGGGATACAATACGCAGTATTTT. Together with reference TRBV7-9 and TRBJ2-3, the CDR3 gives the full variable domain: DTGVSQNPRHKITKRGQNVTFRCDPISEHNRLYWYRQTLGQGPEFLTYFQNEAQLEKSRLLSDRFSAERPKGSFSTLEIQRTEQGDSAMYLCASSLIDPGLAGYNTQYFGPGTRLTVL.

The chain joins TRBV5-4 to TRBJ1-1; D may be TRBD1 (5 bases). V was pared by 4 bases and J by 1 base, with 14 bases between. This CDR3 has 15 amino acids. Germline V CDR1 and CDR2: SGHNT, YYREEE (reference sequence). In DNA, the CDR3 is TGTGCCAGCAGCGGGGACGTCTGGAAGAACACTGAAGCTTTCTTT. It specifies CASSGDVWKNTEAFF.

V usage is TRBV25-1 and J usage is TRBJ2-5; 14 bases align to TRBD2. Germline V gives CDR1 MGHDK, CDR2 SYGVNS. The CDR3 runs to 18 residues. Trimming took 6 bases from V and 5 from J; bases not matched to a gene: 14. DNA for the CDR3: TGTGCCAGCAGGCCCCTTGAGACTAGCGGGAGGGTCAGGGAGACCCAGTACTTC. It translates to CASRPLETSGRVRETQYF.

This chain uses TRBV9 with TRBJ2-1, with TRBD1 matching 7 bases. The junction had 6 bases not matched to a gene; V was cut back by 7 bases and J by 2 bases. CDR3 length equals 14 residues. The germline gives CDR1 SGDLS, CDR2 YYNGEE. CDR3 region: CASGPTGTYNEQFF. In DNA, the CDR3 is TGTGCCAGCGGCCCGACAGGGACCTACAATGAGCAGTTCTTC.

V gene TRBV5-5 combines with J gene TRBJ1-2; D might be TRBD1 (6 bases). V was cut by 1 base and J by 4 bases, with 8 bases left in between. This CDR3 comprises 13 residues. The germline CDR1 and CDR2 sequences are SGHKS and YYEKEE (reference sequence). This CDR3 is CASSLRGGYGYTF. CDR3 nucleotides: TGTGCCAGCAGCTTGAGGGGGGGCTATGGCTACACCTTC.

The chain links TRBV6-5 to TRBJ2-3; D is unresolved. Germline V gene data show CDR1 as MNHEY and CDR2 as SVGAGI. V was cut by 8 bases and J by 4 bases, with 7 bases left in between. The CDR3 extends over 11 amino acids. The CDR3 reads CASGIPDTQYF. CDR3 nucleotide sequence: TGTGCCAGCGGCATCCCAGATACGCAGTATTTT.

The CDR3 loop is CASSLGLAGGYNEQFF. Written as DNA, the CDR3 is TGTGCCAGCAGCCTGGGGCTAGCGGGGGGCTACAATGAGCAGTTCTTC. V usage is TRBV3-1 (or the pseudogene TRBV3-2) and J usage is TRBJ2-1; 11 bases map to TRBD2. V lost 4 bases, J lost 3 bases, and 5 bases stayed unmatched. Germline CDR1 and CDR2: LGHDT and YNNKEL (reference sequence). The CDR3 runs to 16 residues.

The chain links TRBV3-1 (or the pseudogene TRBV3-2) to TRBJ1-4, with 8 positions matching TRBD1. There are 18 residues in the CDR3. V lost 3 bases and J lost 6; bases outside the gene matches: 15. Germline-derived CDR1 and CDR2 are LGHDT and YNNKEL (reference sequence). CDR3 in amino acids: CASSHWTGRGTRDEKLFF. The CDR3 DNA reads TGTGCCAGCAGCCATTGGACAGGGCGGGGGACTAGGGATGAAAAACTGTTTTTT.

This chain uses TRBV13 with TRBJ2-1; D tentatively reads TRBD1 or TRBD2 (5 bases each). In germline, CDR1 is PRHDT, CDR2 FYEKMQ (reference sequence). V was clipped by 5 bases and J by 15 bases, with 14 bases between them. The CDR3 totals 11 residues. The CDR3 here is CASSGDGAAFF. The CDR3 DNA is TGTGCCAGCAGCGGTGACGGGGCAGCGTTCTTC.

The CDR3 reads CASSFGTGMGEQYF. Written as DNA, the CDR3 is TGTGCCAGCAGCTTCGGGACAGGGATGGGCGAGCAGTACTTC. The rearrangement links TRBV7-2 to TRBJ2-7; 9 nucleotides match TRBD1. V was pared by 3 bases and J by 6 bases, with 6 bases of the junction left unmatched. This CDR3 is built from 14 residues. Germline V lookup: CDR1 SGHTA, CDR2 FQGNSA.

This CDR3 is CAWSVDRGYGYTF. The CDR3 DNA follows: TGTGCCTGGAGTGTGGACAGGGGTTATGGCTACACCTTC. The chain joins TRBV30 to TRBJ1-2, with TRBD1 matching over 9 bases. This CDR3 region has 13 residues. The J segment lost 5 bases and the V segment lost 0 bases, leaving 1 base of the junction unmatched. Germline loops: CDR1 GTSNPN, CDR2 SVGIG (reference sequence). Filled out from reference TRBV30 and TRBJ1-2, the complete variable domain reads SQTIHQWPATLVQPVGSPLSLECTVEGTSNPNLYWYRQAAGRGLQLLFYSVGIGQISSEVPQNLSASRPQDRQFILSSKKLLLSDSGFYLCAWSVDRGYGYTFGSGTRLTVV.

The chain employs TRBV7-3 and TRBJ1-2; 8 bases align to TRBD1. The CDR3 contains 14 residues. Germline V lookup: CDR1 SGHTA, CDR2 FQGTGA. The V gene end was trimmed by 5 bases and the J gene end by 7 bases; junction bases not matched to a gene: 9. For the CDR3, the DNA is TGTGCCAGCAGCGACAGGGGCCTGGAAGGTGGCTACACCTTC. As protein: CASSDRGLEGGYTF.

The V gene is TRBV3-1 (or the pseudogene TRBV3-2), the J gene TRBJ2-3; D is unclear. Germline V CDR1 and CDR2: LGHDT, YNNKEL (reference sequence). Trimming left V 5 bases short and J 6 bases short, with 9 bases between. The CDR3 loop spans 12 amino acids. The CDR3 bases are TGTGCCAGCAGCTTACCCGGCGATACGCAGTATTTT. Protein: CASSLPGDTQYF.

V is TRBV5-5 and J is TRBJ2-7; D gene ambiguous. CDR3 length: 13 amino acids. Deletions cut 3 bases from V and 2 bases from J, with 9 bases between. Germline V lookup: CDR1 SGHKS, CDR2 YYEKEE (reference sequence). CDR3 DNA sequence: TGTGCCAGCAGCTCAAGCATTCCCTACGAGCAGTACTTC. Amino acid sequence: CASSSSIPYEQYF.

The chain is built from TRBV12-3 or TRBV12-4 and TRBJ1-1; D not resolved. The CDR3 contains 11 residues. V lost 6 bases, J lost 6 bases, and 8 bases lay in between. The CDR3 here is CASRGGAEAFF. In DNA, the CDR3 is TGTGCCAGCAGGGGTGGGGCTGAAGCTTTCTTT.

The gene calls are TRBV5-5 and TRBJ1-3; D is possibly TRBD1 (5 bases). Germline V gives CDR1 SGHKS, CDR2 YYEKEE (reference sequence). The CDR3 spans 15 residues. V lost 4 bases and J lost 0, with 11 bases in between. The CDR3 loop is CASSQGTGSGNTIYF. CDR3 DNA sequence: TGTGCCAGCAGCCAAGGGACGGGCTCTGGAAACACCATATATTTT.

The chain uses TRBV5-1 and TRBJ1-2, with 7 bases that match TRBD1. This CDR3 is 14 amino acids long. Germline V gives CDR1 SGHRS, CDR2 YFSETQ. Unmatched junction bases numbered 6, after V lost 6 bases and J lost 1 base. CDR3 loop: CASTRGGYNYGYTF. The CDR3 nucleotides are TGCGCCAGCACCCGAGGGGGCTATAACTATGGCTACACCTTC.

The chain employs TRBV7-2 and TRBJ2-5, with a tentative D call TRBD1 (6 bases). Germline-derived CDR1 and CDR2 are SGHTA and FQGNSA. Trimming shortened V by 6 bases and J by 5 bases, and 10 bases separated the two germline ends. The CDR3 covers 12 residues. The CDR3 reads CASSTGRETQYF. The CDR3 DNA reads TGTGCCAGCAGTACAGGGCGGGAGACCCAGTACTTC. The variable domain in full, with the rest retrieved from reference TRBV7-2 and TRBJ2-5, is GAGVSQSPSNKVTEKGKDVELRCDPISGHTALYWYRQSLGQGLEFLIYFQGNSAPDKSGLPSDRFSAERTGGSVSTLTIQRTQQEDSAVYLCASSTGRETQYFGPGTRLLVL.

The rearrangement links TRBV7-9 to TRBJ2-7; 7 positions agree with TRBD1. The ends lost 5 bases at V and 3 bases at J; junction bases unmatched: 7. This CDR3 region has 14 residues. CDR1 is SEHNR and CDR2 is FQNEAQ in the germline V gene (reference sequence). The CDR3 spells CASSPRDSLYEQYF. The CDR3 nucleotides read TGTGCCAGCAGCCCCCGGGACAGCCTCTACGAGCAGTACTTC.

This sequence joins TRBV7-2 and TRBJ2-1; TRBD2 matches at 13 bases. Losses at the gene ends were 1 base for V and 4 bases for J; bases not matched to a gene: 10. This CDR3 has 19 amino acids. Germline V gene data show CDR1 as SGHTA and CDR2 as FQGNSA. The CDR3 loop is CASSLVGTSGTERYNEQFF. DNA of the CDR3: TGTGCCAGCAGCTTAGTAGGGACTAGCGGGACGGAGCGATACAATGAGCAGTTCTTC.

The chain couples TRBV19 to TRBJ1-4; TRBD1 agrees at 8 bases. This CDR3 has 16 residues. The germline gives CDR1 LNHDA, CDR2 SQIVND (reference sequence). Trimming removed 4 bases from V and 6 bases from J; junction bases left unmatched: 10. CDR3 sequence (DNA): TGTGCCAGTAGTACCACCCGACAGGGGAGTGATGAAAAACTGTTTTTT. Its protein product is CASSTTRQGSDEKLFF.

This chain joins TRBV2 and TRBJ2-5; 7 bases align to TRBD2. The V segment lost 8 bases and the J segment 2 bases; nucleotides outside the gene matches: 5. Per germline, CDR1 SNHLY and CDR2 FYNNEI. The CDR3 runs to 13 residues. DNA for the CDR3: TGTGCCAGCTCAGCGGGGCAACAAGAGACCCAGTACTTC. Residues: CASSAGQQETQYF.

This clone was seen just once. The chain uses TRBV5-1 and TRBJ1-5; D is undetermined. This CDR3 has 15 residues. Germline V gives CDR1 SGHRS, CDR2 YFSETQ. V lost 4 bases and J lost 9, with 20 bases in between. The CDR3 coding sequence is TGCGCCAGCAGCCCGAGACCCAGTGACTCTGGGCCCCAGCATTTT. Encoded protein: CASSPRPSDSGPQHF.

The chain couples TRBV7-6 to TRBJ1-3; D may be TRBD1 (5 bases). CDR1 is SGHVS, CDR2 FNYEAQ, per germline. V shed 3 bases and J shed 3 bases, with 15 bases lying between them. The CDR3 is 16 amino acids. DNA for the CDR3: TGTGCCAGCAGCTTCGGGACCCCTGAGAGTGGAAACACCATATATTTT. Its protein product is CASSFGTPESGNTIYF.

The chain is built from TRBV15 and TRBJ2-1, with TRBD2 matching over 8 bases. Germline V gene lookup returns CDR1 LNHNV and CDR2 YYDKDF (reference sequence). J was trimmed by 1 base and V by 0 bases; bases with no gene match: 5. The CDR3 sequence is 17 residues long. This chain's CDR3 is CATSRDGRAVSYNEQFF. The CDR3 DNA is TGTGCCACCAGCAGAGACGGGAGGGCCGTATCCTACAATGAGCAGTTCTTC. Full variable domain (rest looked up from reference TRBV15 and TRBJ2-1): DAMVIQNPRYQVTQFGKPVTLSCSQTLNHNVMYWYQQKSSQAPKLLFHYYDKDFNNEADTPDNFQSRRPNTSFCFLDIRSPGLGDTAMYLCATSRDGRAVSYNEQFFGPGTRLTVL.

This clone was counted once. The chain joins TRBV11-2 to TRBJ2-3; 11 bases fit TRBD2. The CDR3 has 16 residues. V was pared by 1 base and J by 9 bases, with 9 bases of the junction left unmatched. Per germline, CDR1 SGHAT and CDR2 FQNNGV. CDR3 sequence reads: CASSLATSGRGGTQYF. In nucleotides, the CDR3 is TGTGCCAGCAGCTTAGCAACTAGCGGGAGAGGAGGGACGCAGTATTTT.

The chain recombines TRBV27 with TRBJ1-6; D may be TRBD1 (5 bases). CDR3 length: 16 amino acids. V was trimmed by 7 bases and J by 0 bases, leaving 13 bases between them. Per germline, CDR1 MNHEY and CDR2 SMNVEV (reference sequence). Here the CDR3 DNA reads TGTGCCAGCAAGCTCGACAGAAGCTCCTATAATTCACCCCTCCACTTT. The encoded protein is CASKLDRSSYNSPLHF.

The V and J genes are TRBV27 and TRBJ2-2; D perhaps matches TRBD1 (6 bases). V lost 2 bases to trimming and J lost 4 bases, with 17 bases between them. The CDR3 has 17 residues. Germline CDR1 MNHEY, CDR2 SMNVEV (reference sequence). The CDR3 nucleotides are TGTGCCAGCAGTTTAAGATACGGACAGATCGCCACCGGGGAGCTGTTTTTT. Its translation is CASSLRYGQIATGELFF.

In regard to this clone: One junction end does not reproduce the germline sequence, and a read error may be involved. The CDR3 coding sequence is TGTGCCAGCACGAATCATCAGGGGAACGCTGAAGCTTTCTTT. As protein: CASTNHQGNAEAFF. The chain recombines TRBV7-8 with TRBJ1-1; D might be TRBD1 (6 bases). CDR1 and CDR2 from the germline V gene are SGHVS and FQNEAQ. CDR3 size: 14 residues. Using reference TRBV7-8 and TRBJ1-1 for the parts outside the CDR3, the full variable domain is GAGVSQSPRYKVAKRGQDVALRCDPISGHVSLFWYQQALGQGPEFLTYFQNEAQLDKSGLPSDRFFAERPEGSVSTLKIQRTQQEDSAVYLCASTNHQGNAEAFFGQGTRLTVV.

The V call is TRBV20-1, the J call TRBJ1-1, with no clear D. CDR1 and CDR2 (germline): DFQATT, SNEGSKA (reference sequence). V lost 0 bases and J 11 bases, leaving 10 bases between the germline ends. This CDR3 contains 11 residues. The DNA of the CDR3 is TGCAGTGCTAGAGATTTCCCCAGCGCTTTCTTT. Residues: CSARDFPSAFF.

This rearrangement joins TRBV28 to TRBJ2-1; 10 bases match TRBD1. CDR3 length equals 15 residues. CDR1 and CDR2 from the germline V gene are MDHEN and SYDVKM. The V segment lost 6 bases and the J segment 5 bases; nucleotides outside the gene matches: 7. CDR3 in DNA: TGTGCCAGCAGGGCCGGGACAGGGGCGAACAATGAGCAGTTCTTC. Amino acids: CASRAGTGANNEQFF.

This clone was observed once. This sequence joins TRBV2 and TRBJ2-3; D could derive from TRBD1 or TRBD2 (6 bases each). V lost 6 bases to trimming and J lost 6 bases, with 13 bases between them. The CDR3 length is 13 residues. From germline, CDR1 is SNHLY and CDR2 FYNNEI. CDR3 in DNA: TGTGCCAGCAGCGAACGGGGGCGCGATACGCAGTATTTT. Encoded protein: CASSERGRDTQYF.